What follows are 21 T cell receptor beta chains derived from one specimen sequenced in a study of blood T cell repertoires in COVID-19. TCRdb keeps only in-frame clones here, not all; method: immunoSEQ multiplex PCR. This table holds just under 80,000 clones, just over 85% found once. Sequenced: peripheral blood. Every receptor here comes from a human donor in a cohort sampled during active COVID-19.

The chain carries TRBV9 and TRBJ2-5, with D perhaps matching TRBD1 (7 bases). V was pared by 0 bases and J by 2 bases, with 11 bases between. Germline lookup yields CDR1 SGDLS and CDR2 YYNGEE. The CDR3 covers 15 residues. The CDR3 spells CASSVDPGGQETQYF. The CDR3 coding sequence is TGTGCCAGCAGCGTAGATCCAGGGGGGCAAGAGACCCAGTACTTC.

The chain uses TRBV27 and TRBJ1-1, with no clear D. The CDR3 has 10 residues. The germline CDR1 and CDR2 sequences are MNHEY and SMNVEV (reference sequence). Trimming stripped 10 bases from V and 4 bases from J, with 7 bases between. The CDR3 DNA sequence: TGTGCCATTTCCTTCACTGAAGCTTTCTTT. This gives the protein CAISFTEAFF.

The chain couples TRBV12-2 to TRBJ2-7; the table's D call TRBD2 went unverified against the DNA. TRBV12-2 has pseudogene status. CDR3 size: 16 residues. CDR3 residues: CASRLDSSASSYEQYF. In DNA form, the CDR3 reads TGTGCAAGTCGCTTAGACTCTAGCGCTAGCTCCTACGAGCAGTACTTC.

As DNA, the CDR3 is TGTGCCAGCTCACCACCGGAGGGGCTGAACACTGAAGCTTTCTTT. It specifies CASSPPEGLNTEAFF. This chain links TRBV18 with TRBJ1-1, with D possibly matching TRBD1 (5 bases). CDR3 length: 15 amino acids. The ends were cut back, 0 bases at V and 0 bases at J, with 8 bases in the middle. CDR1 is KGHSH, CDR2 LQKENI, per germline.

A word on this clone: The sample holds other DNA sequences that translate to the same CDR3. The CDR3 DNA reads as TGTGCCAGCAGCTTAGCCGGGACAGGCTTTGACAATGAGCAGTTCTTC. It is translated as CASSLAGTGFDNEQFF. The chain carries TRBV7-2 and TRBJ2-1, with TRBD1 identical over 8 bases. Germline assignment: CDR1 SGHTA and CDR2 FQGNSA. J lost 5 bases, V lost 0 bases, and 6 bases had no gene match. The CDR3 spans 16 residues.

The V and J genes are TRBV29-1 and TRBJ1-1; D may be TRBD1 (6 bases). V was trimmed by 5 bases and J by 1 base, leaving 14 bases between them. CDR3 length: 14 amino acids. Germline CDR1 and CDR2: SQVTM and ANQGSEA. The CDR3 DNA reads as TGCAGCGTTCAAAGGGCCAGGGGGAACACTGAAGCTTTCTTT. Translation: CSVQRARGNTEAFF.

The V call is TRBV3-1 (or the pseudogene TRBV3-2), the J call TRBJ2-3; 7 nucleotides line up with TRBD1. V shed 7 bases, J shed 0 bases, and the junction held 10 bases outside the gene matches. The V gene's germline CDR1 is LGHDT and CDR2 YNNKEL (reference sequence). This CDR3 contains 16 residues. CDR3 coding DNA: TGTGCCAGCATCAACTTTCGGGACAGAAGCACAGATACGCAGTATTTT. It encodes CASINFRDRSTDTQYF.

This clone was seen just once. The chain couples TRBV19 to TRBJ2-5; 7 bases are a match to TRBD2. This CDR3 is 16 amino acids long. The germline V gene encodes CDR1 LNHDA and CDR2 SQIVND (reference sequence). With V trimmed by 3 bases and J by 5 bases, 12 bases remained unmatched. The CDR3 DNA is TGTGCCAGTAGTATTCAAGGGGAGGGTGGGGTCGAGACCCAGTACTTC. As protein: CASSIQGEGGVETQYF.

The chain's CDR3 is CASSVSGSVEQYF. The CDR3 DNA sequence: TGTGCCAGCAGCGTATCGGGGTCGGTCGAGCAGTACTTC. The chain is built from TRBV9 and TRBJ2-7; D may be TRBD2 (5 bases). The ends were cut back, 1 base at V and 6 bases at J, with 11 bases in the middle. Germline V lookup: CDR1 SGDLS, CDR2 YYNGEE. The CDR3 is 13 residues long.

V and J are TRBV5-1 and TRBJ2-1; D may be TRBD2 (6 bases). CDR3 length equals 15 residues. Between the trimmed V and J ends, which lost 0 bases and 0 bases, there was a span of 7 bases. Germline V gene sequence: CDR1 SGHRS, CDR2 YFSETQ. The CDR3, as DNA: TGCGCCAGCAGCTTGGTTAGCGGCTCCTACAATGAGCAGTTCTTC. As protein: CASSLVSGSYNEQFF.

The chain uses TRBV11-1 and TRBJ2-5; D may be TRBD2 (6 bases). Trimming cost V 1 base and J 2 bases, with 14 bases left between them. CDR1 and CDR2 from the germline V gene are SGHAT and FQDESV (reference sequence). The CDR3 contains 16 residues. The CDR3 reads CASSLVVAAFQETQYF. In DNA form, the CDR3 reads TGTGCCAGCAGCTTAGTAGTAGCGGCCTTTCAAGAGACCCAGTACTTC.

CDR3 amino acids: CASTAGRTDTQYF. The CDR3 nucleotides read TGTGCCAGTACGGCGGGGCGCACAGATACGCAGTATTTT. J is TRBJ2-3 and V is TRBV19, with D possibly being TRBD2 (6 bases). Trimming took 7 bases from V and 1 from J, leaving 9 bases between them. The CDR3 sequence is 13 residues long. The germline CDR1 and CDR2 sequences are LNHDA and SQIVND (reference sequence).

This chain uses TRBV28 with TRBJ1-5; no clear D. The germline gives CDR1 MDHEN, CDR2 SYDVKM. This CDR3 is built from 14 residues. With 4 bases removed from V and 7 bases from J, the gap between germline ends came to 14 bases. The CDR3: CASSSDKSRQPQHF. The CDR3 region has the DNA TGTGCCAGCAGTTCTGACAAAAGCAGACAGCCCCAGCATTTT.

The chain has TRBV19 and TRBJ1-1; D is possibly TRBD1 (6 bases). Trimming took 4 bases from V and 4 from J, leaving 16 bases between them. This CDR3 contains 15 residues. Germline V gene lookup returns CDR1 LNHDA and CDR2 SQIVND (reference sequence). The CDR3 is CASSRQVGVFTEAFF. CDR3 sequence (DNA): TGTGCCAGTAGTAGACAGGTGGGGGTTTTCACTGAAGCTTTCTTT.

This clone occurred once. CDR3 in amino acids: CASHDKRTDTQYF. The CDR3 DNA reads TGTGCCAGCCACGATAAGCGAACAGATACGCAGTATTTT. The rearrangement uses TRBV5-4 and TRBJ2-3, with no clear D. The V end lost 7 bases, the J end lost 3 bases, and 12 bases lay between the germline ends. CDR1 is SGHNT and CDR2 is YYREEE in the germline V gene (reference sequence). The CDR3 loop spans 13 amino acids.

CDR3 sequence reads: CASSPGLAGGAGFNEQFF. As DNA, the CDR3 is TGTGCCAGCAGCCCCGGACTAGCGGGGGGTGCGGGTTTCAATGAGCAGTTCTTC. V usage is TRBV9 and J usage is TRBJ2-1, with 14 bases that match TRBD2. Germline lookup yields CDR1 SGDLS and CDR2 YYNGEE. The CDR3 totals 18 residues. Trimming at V came to 4 bases and at J to 6 bases, leaving 12 bases not matched to a gene.

The genes are TRBV7-2 and TRBJ2-1; a possible D gene is TRBD1 (5 bases). The V gene's germline CDR1 is SGHTA and CDR2 FQGNSA. The CDR3 sequence is 15 residues long. V was clipped by 5 bases and J by 5 bases, with 16 bases between them. The CDR3 here is CASSPEWGSHNEQFF. The CDR3 bases are TGTGCCAGCAGCCCAGAATGGGGCAGCCACAATGAGCAGTTCTTC. Supplemented by reference TRBV7-2 and TRBJ2-1, the full variable domain reads GAGVSQSPSNKVTEKGKDVELRCDPISGHTALYWYRQSLGQGLEFLIYFQGNSAPDKSGLPSDRFSAERTGGSVSTLTIQRTQQEDSAVYLCASSPEWGSHNEQFFGPGTRLTVL.

This chain links TRBV2 with TRBJ1-5, with 9 bases that match TRBD1. The CDR3 runs 15 residues. The V segment lost 8 bases and the J segment 5 bases; nucleotides outside the gene matches: 10. Per germline, CDR1 SNHLY and CDR2 FYNNEI. This CDR3 is CASSITGGIDQPQHF. The CDR3 DNA is TGTGCCAGCTCGATAACAGGGGGCATCGATCAGCCCCAGCATTTT.

The chain has TRBV27 and TRBJ1-1; tentatively, D is TRBD1 (5 bases). The CDR3 consists of 15 residues. CDR1 and CDR2 from the germline V gene are MNHEY and SMNVEV (reference sequence). Trimming left V 5 bases short and J 4 bases short, with 17 bases between. This chain's CDR3 is CASSPILPGGTEAFF. The CDR3 coding sequence is TGTGCCAGCAGTCCCATACTTCCCGGGGGCACTGAAGCTTTCTTT.

This chain joins TRBV11-3 and TRBJ2-3, with TRBD2 identical over 8 bases. The CDR3 runs to 16 residues. V gave up 1 base and J gave up 5 bases; unmatched junction bases: 8. Germline values: CDR1 SGHNT, CDR2 YENEEA. In DNA, the CDR3 is TGTGCCAGCAGCTTAGGAGTAGCGGGATGGGAAGATACGCAGTATTTT. Protein: CASSLGVAGWEDTQYF. Full variable domain (remainder filled in from reference TRBV11-3 and TRBJ2-3): EAGVVQSPRYKIIEKKQPVAFWCNPISGHNTLYWYLQNLGQGPELLIRYENEEAVDDSQLPKDRFSAERLKGVDSTLKIQPAELGDSAVYLCASSLGVAGWEDTQYFGPGTRLTVL.

This clone was observed once. The V and J genes are TRBV28 and TRBJ2-2; TRBD1 matches 9 bases. J gave up 4 bases and V 6 bases, and 6 bases lay outside the gene matches. Germline V CDR1 and CDR2: MDHEN, SYDVKM. There are 15 residues in the CDR3. The CDR3 DNA reads TGTGCCAGCAGACCGGACAGGGGTGTCACCGGGGAGCTGTTTTTT. Protein: CASRPDRGVTGELFF.